The present entry profiles one T cell receptor beta chain with its context. From germline, CDR1 is WNHNN and CDR2 SYGVQD (reference sequence). CDR3 length equals 15 residues. V was shortened by 2 bases and J by 0 bases, with 9 bases between the two germline ends. The data were obtained in a study of T cells after yellow fever vaccination. TCRdb itself ran the 5' RACE reads through MiXCR, one entry per CDR3 protein. The sample has some 260,000 distinct CDR3 sequences; about 5.2% are singletons. Specimen: CD4+ T cells sorted from PBMCs, collected on the day of the yellow fever booster vaccination. The origin of this receptor is a man younger than 30 who received the YFV17D yellow fever vaccine. V usage is TRBV10-1 and J usage is TRBJ2-3; D is ambiguous. Here the CDR3 reads CASSEGIVSTDTQYF. CDR3 sequence (DNA): TGCGCCAGCAGTGAGGGGATAGTAAGCACAGATACGCAGTATTTT.